This T cell receptor beta chain derives from a study of PD-L1 blockade in urothelial cancer. About the research overall: Treatment start was followed by blood analysis at 3 weeks (second dose) and again at 6 weeks. Each blood sample yielded a median of 141,255 T cells. Study-wide results and caveats: Pretreatment TCR clonality in blood, when below the median, was predictive of better survival.

The CDR3 loop spans 13 amino acids. The germline gives CDR1 SEHNR, CDR2 FQNEAQ (reference sequence). V trimming: 3 bases; J trimming: 2 bases; junction bases outside the gene matches: 1. About this clone itself: As yet, its antigen is unknown.

Patients in the study were battling locally advanced or metastatic urothelial carcinoma. TCRdb keeps only in-frame clones here, not all; method: immunoSEQ multiplex PCR. The repertoire includes approximately 100,000 clones, roughly 84% of them detected once, and 2.4% sits in the top ten. The source is a man in his fifties with urothelial cancer. The sample in question was PBMCs, obtained around atezolizumab (anti-PD-L1) treatment. The chain has TRBV7-9 and TRBJ2-7; the match to TRBD2 covers 7 bases. The CDR3 loop is CASSLAGAYEQYF. The DNA for the CDR3 is TGTGCCAGCAGCTTGGCGGGGGCCTACGAGCAGTACTTC.